This TCR beta chain was identified in a study of control samples from healthy donors and cancer patients. This CDR3 region has 15 residues. Per the germline V gene, CDR1 is GTSNPN and CDR2 is SVGIG (reference sequence). V shed 2 bases and J 2 bases; nucleotides not matched to a gene: 8. This clone was detected only a few times. The protocol was immunoSEQ multiplex PCR, while the TCRdb copy is restricted to in-frame clones and leaves out a portion. The repertoire has 130,000 to 150,000 clones, 75% to 95% of them found once; the top ten carry approximately 3.2%. V usage is TRBV30 and J usage is TRBJ1-2; TRBD1 aligns across 7 bases. This TCR was recovered from a man under 40 in good health. The sample consisted of blood. In DNA, the CDR3 is TGTGCCTGGAGTCTAGGGGGCAGGGCCAACTATGGCTACACCTTC. It codes for CAWSLGGRANYGYTF.